Presented here are 14 T cell receptor beta chains from one specimen sequenced in a study of beta chain features in type 1 diabetes. Study-level results: In every one of the four CD4+ subsets, TCRB CDR3s were moderately but significantly shorter in Type 1 diabetes patients.

Expressed TCRB transcripts got sequenced, as all isolated RNA was reverse transcribed. Some clones are missing from TCRdb's copy, which holds only in-frame ones; the method was immunoSEQ multiplex PCR. The sample carries about 260,000 clones, about 20% recorded once. Their antigens remain unidentified. Sequencing was done on a sample of naive CD4+ T cells from blood. The receptors stem from a woman aged 40 to 55 with type 1 diabetes.

The chain uses TRBV7-9 and TRBJ1-1; TRBD1 aligns across 12 bases. There are 16 residues in the CDR3. CDR1 and CDR2 from the germline V gene are SEHNR and FQNEAQ (reference sequence). Trimming took 5 bases from V and 1 from J; bases not matched to a gene: 5. CDR3 bases: TGTGCCAGCAGCCCAGGGACAGGGGGCAGGAACACTGAAGCTTTCTTT. Protein sequence: CASSPGTGGRNTEAFF.

The chain is built from TRBV9 and TRBJ1-1; TRBD1 might be the D (5 bases). The germline CDR1 and CDR2 sequences are SGDLS and YYNGEE. V dropped 0 bases and J dropped 1 base, with 7 bases sitting between them. The CDR3 spans 14 residues. The CDR3 loop is CASSVGGTNTEAFF. The CDR3 DNA is TGTGCCAGCAGCGTAGGGGGCACGAACACTGAAGCTTTCTTT.

The V and J genes are TRBV7-2 and TRBJ2-7; D remains ambiguous. This CDR3 spans 15 amino acids. Germline V gene lookup returns CDR1 SGHTA and CDR2 FQGNSA. V shed 1 base and J shed 1 base, with 11 bases lying between them. The CDR3 spells CASSLEVTVSYEQYF. The DNA of the CDR3 is TGTGCCAGCAGCTTAGAGGTAACAGTTTCCTACGAGCAGTACTTC.

A few counts support this clone. The J gene is TRBJ2-7, the V gene TRBV28; D gene unclear. This CDR3 spans 12 amino acids. V shed 5 bases and J shed 6 bases, with 11 bases lying between them. CDR1 is MDHEN and CDR2 is SYDVKM in the germline V gene. The CDR3 loop reads CASSTPQAEQYF. The CDR3 bases are TGTGCCAGCAGTACCCCCCAGGCCGAGCAGTACTTC.

The J gene is TRBJ2-2, the V gene TRBV2, with D possibly TRBD1 on 5 matching bases. The CDR3 totals 14 residues. Germline loops: CDR1 SNHLY, CDR2 FYNNEI. Trimming stripped 2 bases from V and 5 bases from J, with 9 bases between. The chain's CDR3 is CASSEIRVTGELFF. In DNA, the CDR3 is TGTGCCAGCAGTGAAATCAGGGTGACCGGGGAGCTGTTTTTT.

This clone appeared a few times. The J gene is TRBJ1-3, the V gene TRBV28; 7 positions agree with TRBD1. CDR1 and CDR2 from the germline V gene are MDHEN and SYDVKM. The CDR3 loop spans 16 amino acids. The trim removed 0 bases at V and 1 base at J, leaving 3 bases unmatched. CDR3 in amino acids: CASSLWGTASGNTIYF. The CDR3 bases are TGTGCCAGCAGTTTATGGGGGACAGCTTCTGGAAACACCATATATTTT.

The chain employs TRBV4-1 and TRBJ2-1; maybe TRBD2 (5 bases). Trimming took 0 bases from V and 5 from J, leaving 17 bases between them. Germline assignment: CDR1 MGHRA and CDR2 YSYEKL. This CDR3 comprises 17 residues. CDR3 coding DNA: TGCGCCAGCAGCCAAGATTGGGGAGCATCCTCTCACAATGAGCAGTTCTTC. This encodes CASSQDWGASSHNEQFF.

This clone came up a few times. CDR3 residues: CASSIRTGSTEAFF. The CDR3 DNA reads as TGTGCCAGTAGTATCCGGACAGGGAGCACTGAAGCTTTCTTT. This rearrangement joins TRBV19 to TRBJ1-1; 8 positions agree with TRBD1. Germline CDR1 is LNHDA and CDR2 is SQIVND (reference sequence). J was trimmed by 4 bases and V by 3 bases; bases with no gene match: 4. This CDR3 spans 14 amino acids. The whole variable domain, remainder taken from reference TRBV19 and TRBJ1-1, is DGGITQSPKYLFRKEGQNVTLSCEQNLNHDAMYWYRQDPGQGLRLIYYSQIVNDFQKGDIAEGYSVSREKKESFPLTVTSAQKNPTAFYLCASSIRTGSTEAFFGQGTRLTVV.

The rearrangement links TRBV19 to TRBJ1-1; 7 bases map to TRBD1. Germline V gene lookup returns CDR1 LNHDA and CDR2 SQIVND (reference sequence). CDR3 length equals 16 residues. V dropped 2 bases and J dropped 3; count of bases not matched to a gene: 9. The CDR3, as DNA: TGTGCCAGTAGTATACCGCGCGAGGGGGCCGACACTGAAGCTTTCTTT. It specifies CASSIPREGADTEAFF.

The chain recombines TRBV18 with TRBJ1-5, with D possibly matching TRBD1 (5 bases). CDR1 is KGHSH and CDR2 is LQKENI in the germline V gene. The CDR3 spans 17 residues. V was pared by 5 bases and J by 3 bases, with 20 bases between. CDR3 DNA sequence: TGTGCCAGCTCAGCCCTACAGGCAGGGCGCTTCAATCAGCCCCAGCATTTT. Translated, it gives CASSALQAGRFNQPQHF.

This clone was observed a handful of times. The chain combines TRBV9 with TRBJ1-4; TRBD1 aligns across 7 bases. Germline CDR1 reads SGDLS; CDR2 reads YYNGEE. The ends lost 0 bases at V and 7 bases at J; junction bases unmatched: 6. The CDR3 spans 15 residues. The CDR3 spells CASSVEGRGSEKLFF. CDR3 sequence (DNA): TGTGCCAGCAGCGTAGAAGGCAGGGGGAGTGAAAAACTGTTTTTT.

This clone was found a few times. The chain employs TRBV11-1 and TRBJ2-3; possibly TRBD1 for D (6 bases). This CDR3 region has 14 residues. Germline V gene lookup returns CDR1 SGHAT and CDR2 FQDESV (reference sequence). V was shortened by 5 bases and J by 6 bases, with 15 bases between the two germline ends. CDR3 in DNA: TGTGCCAGCAGCACGACAGGTATTGCGGATACGCAGTATTTT. Encoded protein: CASSTTGIADTQYF.

The gene calls are TRBV2 and TRBJ1-5; D uncertain. CDR3 size: 14 residues. Trimming took 7 bases from V and 0 from J, leaving 10 bases between them. Germline CDR1 reads SNHLY; CDR2 reads FYNNEI. CDR3 DNA: TGTGCCAGCACGGGGAGGGCTAGCAATCAGCCCCAGCATTTT. Protein product: CASTGRASNQPQHF. The whole variable domain, remainder taken from reference TRBV2 and TRBJ1-5, is EPEVTQTPSHQVTQMGQEVILRCVPISNHLYFYWYRQILGQKVEFLVSFYNNEISEKSEIFDDQFSVERPDGSNFTLKIRSTKLEDSAMYFCASTGRASNQPQHFGDGTRLSIL.

The chain couples TRBV6-5 to TRBJ2-7, with a weak D call TRBD2 (6 bases). The germline V gene has CDR1 MNHEY and CDR2 SVGAGI. V gave up 6 bases and J gave up 0 bases, with 15 bases separating them. This CDR3 is built from 15 residues. The CDR3 loop reads CASSPGGGSSYEQYF. The CDR3 DNA reads TGTGCCAGCAGCCCTGGAGGAGGGAGCTCCTACGAGCAGTACTTC.